Listed here are 28 T cell receptor beta chains from one sample, sequenced in a study of identical twins. TCRdb re-called the 5' RACE reads with MiXCR, one entry per CDR3 protein. The data contain 450,000 or so distinct CDR3 sequences, 14% of them singletons. The sample was also reused in another study, on yellow fever vaccine responses in identical twins.

Source material: CD4+ T cells sorted from blood. All receptors come from a woman in her late teens or twenties in good health.

This clonotype was picked up a small number of times. The chain is built from TRBV9 and TRBJ2-7; 11 bases map to TRBD2. Germline loops: CDR1 SGDLS, CDR2 YYNGEE. CDR3 length equals 14 residues. The V and J ends lost 3 bases and 3 bases, in that order; junction bases with no gene match: 2. The DNA for the CDR3 is TGTGCCAGCAGCGGGGGGACTAGCGGCTACGAGCAGTACTTC. Residues: CASSGGTSGYEQYF.

This clonotype was found many times. The chain has TRBV28 and TRBJ2-3; D is unresolved. Trimming stripped 1 base from V and 7 bases from J, with 12 bases between. CDR1 and CDR2 (germline): MDHEN, SYDVKM. The length of the CDR3 is 14 residues. The CDR3 protein is CASSLSRRLNTQYF. The CDR3 DNA reads TGTGCCAGCAGTTTATCCAGAAGGTTGAATACGCAGTATTTT.

CDR3 in amino acids: CSARSGLALYEQYF. Here the CDR3 DNA reads TGCAGTGCTAGATCAGGACTAGCGCTCTACGAGCAGTACTTC. This chain uses TRBV20-1 with TRBJ2-7, with TRBD2 matching over 9 bases. Trimming cost V 2 bases and J 3 bases; bases outside gene matches: 5. The CDR3 sequence is 14 residues long. Per the germline V gene, CDR1 is DFQATT and CDR2 is SNEGSKA (reference sequence).

This chain connects TRBV20-1 to TRBJ2-7; 9 bases match TRBD2. Trimming removed 1 base from V and 6 bases from J; junction bases left unmatched: 7. Germline V gives CDR1 DFQATT, CDR2 SNEGSKA (reference sequence). CDR3 length: 14 amino acids. CDR3 amino acids: CSARAGGGALEQYF. For the CDR3, the DNA is TGCAGTGCTAGAGCCGGCGGGGGGGCTCTCGAGCAGTACTTC.

This clonotype was observed a few times. The chain has TRBV12-3 or TRBV12-4 and TRBJ2-3; weak D call: TRBD1 (5 bases). V lost 5 bases and J 6 bases, leaving 12 bases between the germline ends. The CDR3 length is 13 residues. The CDR3 loop is CASSPAGPDTQYF. For the CDR3, the DNA is TGTGCCAGCAGTCCCGCAGGGCCCGATACGCAGTATTTT.

This chain joins TRBV24-1 and TRBJ1-6; perhaps TRBD1 as D (5 bases). The CDR3 is 15 residues long. The ends were cut back, 3 bases at V and 7 bases at J, with 12 bases in the middle. Germline assignment: CDR1 KGHDR and CDR2 SFDVKD. This CDR3 reads CATSDGRVPNSPLHF. The CDR3 DNA follows: TGTGCCACCAGTGATGGCAGGGTTCCGAATTCACCCCTCCACTTT.

The chain has TRBV7-2 and TRBJ2-7, with 9 bases aligning to TRBD1. Per germline, CDR1 SGHTA and CDR2 FQGNSA. This CDR3 spans 13 amino acids. V was pared by 4 bases and J by 6 bases, with 4 bases of the junction left unmatched. In DNA form, the CDR3 reads TGTGCCAGCAGCTCTGGGGACAGGGTCGAGCAGTACTTC. Protein: CASSSGDRVEQYF.

The chain couples TRBV6-5 to TRBJ2-3; D call uncertain. The CDR3 totals 17 residues. The V gene's germline CDR1 is MNHEY and CDR2 SVGAGI. Trimming left V 3 bases short and J 0 bases short, with 16 bases between. CDR3 coding DNA: TGTGCCAGCAGTTATTTAAAGACACCCTCGAGCACAGATACGCAGTATTTT. This gives the protein CASSYLKTPSSTDTQYF.

The CDR3 protein is CSVVYLVLTGEQFF. The CDR3 coding sequence is TGCAGCGTTGTTTATCTCGTACTTACCGGTGAGCAGTTCTTC. This rearrangement joins TRBV29-1 to TRBJ2-1; unclear D gene. Trimming cost V 4 bases and J 9 bases, with 19 bases left between them. The CDR3 sequence is 14 residues long. CDR1 is SQVTM, CDR2 ANQGSEA, per germline.

This clonotype was observed a few times. The chain employs TRBV20-1 and TRBJ2-1, with 7 bases identical to TRBD2. This CDR3 is built from 16 residues. Per the germline V gene, CDR1 is DFQATT and CDR2 is SNEGSKA (reference sequence). Trimming took 5 bases from V and 1 from J; bases not matched to a gene: 11. CDR3: CSASGGDSGSYNEQFF. The CDR3 DNA reads TGCAGTGCTTCTGGGGGGGATAGTGGGTCCTACAATGAGCAGTTCTTC.

J is TRBJ2-3 and V is TRBV7-2, with 7 bases fitting TRBD1. CDR3 size: 15 residues. CDR1 SGHTA and CDR2 FQGNSA come from the germline V gene. The J segment lost 5 bases and the V segment lost 3 bases, leaving 8 bases of the junction unmatched. The CDR3 here is CASSFTGTAGDTQYF. The CDR3, as DNA: TGTGCCAGCAGCTTTACCGGGACAGCAGGAGATACGCAGTATTTT. Supplemented by reference TRBV7-2 and TRBJ2-3, the full variable domain reads GAGVSQSPSNKVTEKGKDVELRCDPISGHTALYWYRQSLGQGLEFLIYFQGNSAPDKSGLPSDRFSAERTGGSVSTLTIQRTQQEDSAVYLCASSFTGTAGDTQYFGPGTRLTVL.

The genes are TRBV4-1 and TRBJ2-1; D ambiguous. V lost 1 base to trimming and J lost 2 bases, with 12 bases between them. The germline V gene has CDR1 MGHRA and CDR2 YSYEKL. The CDR3 sequence is 16 residues long. This CDR3 is CASSQGVLPAYNEQFF. The CDR3 DNA is TGCGCCAGCAGCCAAGGGGTTCTTCCAGCCTACAATGAGCAGTTCTTC.

This clonotype was seen a few times. The CDR3 sequence: CASSPDPTYEQYF. The CDR3 coding sequence is TGTGCCAGCAGTCCAGACCCGACCTACGAGCAGTACTTC. The genes are TRBV28 and TRBJ2-7; no definite D call. CDR3 length equals 13 residues. The germline CDR1 and CDR2 sequences are MDHEN and SYDVKM. V lost 5 bases and J lost 2, with 10 bases in between.

This chain uses TRBV6-2 or TRBV6-3 with TRBJ2-7; maybe TRBD1 (7 bases). Germline V gives CDR1 MNHEY, CDR2 SVGEGT. Deletions cut 0 bases from V and 3 bases from J, with 18 bases between. The CDR3 runs 17 residues. The CDR3 region is CASSYSQGGSALYEQYF. The CDR3 DNA reads as TGTGCCAGCAGTTACTCTCAGGGGGGATCCGCCCTCTACGAGCAGTACTTC.

This sequence joins TRBV5-1 and TRBJ2-1; 11 positions match TRBD2. This CDR3 contains 14 residues. The V gene's germline CDR1 is SGHRS and CDR2 YFSETQ. V lost 3 bases to trimming and J lost 6 bases; unmatched junction nucleotides: 2. Written as DNA, the CDR3 is TGCGCCAGCAGCTCGGGACTAGCGGTCAATGAGCAGTTCTTC. This encodes CASSSGLAVNEQFF.

The rearrangement joins TRBV27 to TRBJ2-7; 10 nucleotides line up with TRBD2. The CDR3 extends over 16 amino acids. J gave up 8 bases and V 2 bases, and 12 bases lay outside the gene matches. Germline loops: CDR1 MNHEY, CDR2 SMNVEV (reference sequence). DNA for the CDR3: TGTGCCAGCAGTTTAGGGCCTAGCGGGAGTTCTCTACAGCAGTACTTC. Translating gives CASSLGPSGSSLQQYF.

V usage is TRBV9 and J usage is TRBJ2-1, with unresolved D. The ends were cut back, 4 bases at V and 5 bases at J, with 16 bases in the middle. The germline gives CDR1 SGDLS, CDR2 YYNGEE. The CDR3 is made up of 15 amino acids. CDR3 amino acids: CASSPFGLNHNEQFF. Here the CDR3 DNA reads TGTGCCAGCAGCCCCTTCGGATTGAATCACAATGAGCAGTTCTTC.

The J gene is TRBJ1-2, the V gene TRBV3-1, with D possibly TRBD1 on 5 matching bases. CDR1 is LGHDT, CDR2 YNNKEL, per germline (reference sequence). This CDR3 region has 14 residues. With 0 bases removed from V and 7 bases from J, the gap between germline ends came to 12 bases. This CDR3 is CASSQDRRGSGYTF. CDR3 in DNA: TGTGCCAGCAGCCAAGATAGGCGGGGCTCTGGCTACACCTTC.

The chain has TRBV28 and TRBJ1-5; D is unclear. Trimming took 8 bases from V and 0 from J, leaving 17 bases between them. CDR1 is MDHEN and CDR2 is SYDVKM in the germline V gene. The CDR3 totals 16 residues. The CDR3 reads CASRRVQGNSNQPQHF. As DNA, the CDR3 is TGTGCCAGCCGTCGAGTCCAAGGTAATAGCAATCAGCCCCAGCATTTT.

In this sample, this clonotype turned up many times. The chain links TRBV20-1 to TRBJ2-2; D might be TRBD1 (6 bases). CDR3 length equals 13 residues. V was trimmed by 6 bases and J by 1 base, leaving 9 bases between them. Per the germline V gene, CDR1 is DFQATT and CDR2 is SNEGSKA (reference sequence). The CDR3 DNA reads as TGCAGTGCCCCACAGGGGAACACCGGGGAGCTGTTTTTT. It yields the protein CSAPQGNTGELFF.

This clonotype appeared a few times. The chain combines TRBV2 with TRBJ2-1, with 9 bases aligning to TRBD2. V lost 6 bases, J lost 0 bases, and 3 bases stayed unmatched. CDR1 SNHLY and CDR2 FYNNEI come from the germline V gene. The CDR3 sequence is 15 residues long. The CDR3 reads CASSKRGDSYNEQFF. In nucleotides, the CDR3 is TGTGCCAGCAGCAAGCGGGGGGACTCCTACAATGAGCAGTTCTTC.

V and J are TRBV7-2 and TRBJ2-6; TRBD1 is a possible D gene (6 bases). The CDR3 covers 16 residues. Trimming shortened V by 3 bases and J by 0 bases, and 9 bases separated the two germline ends. Germline assignment: CDR1 SGHTA and CDR2 FQGNSA. Written as DNA, the CDR3 is TGTGCCAGCAGCTTCAAACAGGGCTCTGGGGCCAACGTCCTGACTTTC. Residues: CASSFKQGSGANVLTF. The full variable domain, completed using reference TRBV7-2 and TRBJ2-6, is GAGVSQSPSNKVTEKGKDVELRCDPISGHTALYWYRQSLGQGLEFLIYFQGNSAPDKSGLPSDRFSAERTGGSVSTLTIQRTQQEDSAVYLCASSFKQGSGANVLTFGAGSRLTVL.

The sample holds a few counts of this clonotype. The chain carries TRBV12-3 or TRBV12-4 and TRBJ2-5, with TRBD1 matching over 9 bases. With 5 bases clipped from V and 6 bases from J, the junction kept 7 bases outside the gene matches. CDR3 size: 14 residues. CDR3 protein: CASSRDRDLQTQYF. DNA for the CDR3: TGTGCCAGCAGTAGGGACAGGGACCTTCAGACCCAGTACTTC.

The rearrangement links TRBV20-1 to TRBJ2-1; D perhaps matches TRBD2 (5 bases). Germline lookup yields CDR1 DFQATT and CDR2 SNEGSKA (reference sequence). The CDR3 extends over 15 amino acids. Trimming pared 1 base from V and 1 base from J, leaving 11 bases between. The CDR3 nucleotides read TGCAGTGCTAGAGTGGGAGCTGCTTCCTACAATGAGCAGTTCTTC. Its protein product is CSARVGAASYNEQFF.

There are a few counts of this clonotype. V gene TRBV7-2 combines with J gene TRBJ1-1; D not certain. Germline CDR1 and CDR2: SGHTA and FQGNSA. The V end lost 1 base, the J end lost 1 base, and 7 bases lay between the germline ends. There are 14 residues in the CDR3. In nucleotides, the CDR3 is TGTGCCAGCAGCTTAGGGCCGCAGAACACTGAAGCTTTCTTT. Translated: CASSLGPQNTEAFF.

This clonotype was detected a few times. The chain is built from TRBV28 and TRBJ2-2; D is undetermined. CDR3 length equals 13 residues. V was pared by 4 bases and J by 8 bases, with 11 bases between. The germline V gene has CDR1 MDHEN and CDR2 SYDVKM. The CDR3 here is CASSYTGSGELFF. CDR3 sequence (DNA): TGTGCCAGCAGTTATACGGGTTCTGGGGAGCTGTTTTTT.

The genes are TRBV27 and TRBJ2-3, with 9 positions matching TRBD1. CDR3 length equals 15 residues. Germline CDR1 reads MNHEY; CDR2 reads SMNVEV (reference sequence). J gave up 4 bases and V 4 bases, and 6 bases lay outside the gene matches. CDR3 DNA: TGTGCCAGCAGTTACCGGGACAGGGCATCAGATACGCAGTATTTT. This sequence encodes CASSYRDRASDTQYF.

This clonotype showed up just a few times. This chain uses TRBV12-3 or TRBV12-4 with TRBJ2-5; no reliable D call. V lost 5 bases to trimming and J lost 5 bases, with 9 bases between them. This CDR3 comprises 12 residues. The CDR3 nucleotides are TGTGCCAGCAGTCGAACGAGGGAGACCCAGTACTTC. Its protein product is CASSRTRETQYF.